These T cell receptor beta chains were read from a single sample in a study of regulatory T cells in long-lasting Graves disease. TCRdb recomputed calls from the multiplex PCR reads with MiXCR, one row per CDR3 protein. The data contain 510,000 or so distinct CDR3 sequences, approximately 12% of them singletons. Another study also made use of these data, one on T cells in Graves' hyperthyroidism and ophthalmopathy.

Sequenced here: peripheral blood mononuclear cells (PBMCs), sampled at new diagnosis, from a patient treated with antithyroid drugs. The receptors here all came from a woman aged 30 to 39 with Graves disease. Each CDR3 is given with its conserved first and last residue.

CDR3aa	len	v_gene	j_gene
CASSLDGGEVETQYF	15	TRBV7-2	TRBJ2-5
CASSLGIGPPSEQFF	15	TRBV12-3/TRBV12-4	TRBJ2-1
CASSMYLGRTSTGANVLTF	19	TRBV19	TRBJ2-6
CAWSAGGPSGEQFF	14	TRBV30	TRBJ2-1
CSARNSATDTQYF	13	TRBV20-1	TRBJ2-3
CASSLIGQGYNEQFF	15	TRBV3-1	TRBJ2-1
CASNLGQGGSPLHF	14	TRBV28	TRBJ1-6
CSARGAAGEHYNEQFF	16	TRBV20-1	TRBJ2-1
CASSRGFREKGDTQYF	16	TRBV19	TRBJ2-3
CASSQGLAVSYNEQFF	16	TRBV18	TRBJ2-1
CASSFASYSYNEQFF	15	TRBV7-2	TRBJ2-1
CASSLTVSDGGYTF	14	TRBV7-3	TRBJ1-2
CASSQDLTYQETQYF	15	TRBV3-1	TRBJ2-5
CASSPSSEYEQYF	13	TRBV12-3/TRBV12-4	TRBJ2-7
CASSYPNTLAGNTDTQYF	18	TRBV28	TRBJ2-3
CASSLRQGQSYNEQFF	16	TRBV7-2	TRBJ2-1
CASSAKGGETQYF	13	TRBV19	TRBJ2-5
CASSPEQGSGQPQHF	15	TRBV4-1	TRBJ1-5
CASSQGSTDYQPQHF	15	TRBV3-1	TRBJ1-5
CASSLVRRRREDQPQHF	17	TRBV5-8	TRBJ1-5
CGSAGTSGSDTQYF	14	TRBV4-1	TRBJ2-3
CASSRRRGGQPQHF	14	TRBV12-3/TRBV12-4	TRBJ1-5